One TCR beta chain is described in this entry. Its cognate antigen is unknown. This entry is derived from a study of T cells after yellow fever vaccination. The CDR3 extends over 14 amino acids. V lost 7 bases and J lost 12, with 25 bases in between. MiXCR, run by TCRdb on the 5' RACE reads, gives a single entry per CDR3 protein. The data contain 450,000 to 600,000 distinct CDR3 sequences, around an eighth of them singletons. Whole-study findings and limits: Among all clonotypes, a small share was observed in both CD4 and CD8 compartments. Researchers cautioned that FACS-sorted repertoires could harbor abundant clonotypes contaminating from the bulk population.

The receptor's source is a man younger than 40 who received the YFV17D yellow fever vaccine. The J gene is TRBJ2-7, the V gene TRBV12-3 or TRBV12-4, with a tentative D call TRBD1 (6 bases). The sample here was PBMCs, taken on the day of the yellow fever booster vaccination. The CDR3 DNA reads as TGTGCCAGCACCCTAGGGTCCGGGATTACAGGGCCGTACTTC. This encodes CASTLGSGITGPYF.